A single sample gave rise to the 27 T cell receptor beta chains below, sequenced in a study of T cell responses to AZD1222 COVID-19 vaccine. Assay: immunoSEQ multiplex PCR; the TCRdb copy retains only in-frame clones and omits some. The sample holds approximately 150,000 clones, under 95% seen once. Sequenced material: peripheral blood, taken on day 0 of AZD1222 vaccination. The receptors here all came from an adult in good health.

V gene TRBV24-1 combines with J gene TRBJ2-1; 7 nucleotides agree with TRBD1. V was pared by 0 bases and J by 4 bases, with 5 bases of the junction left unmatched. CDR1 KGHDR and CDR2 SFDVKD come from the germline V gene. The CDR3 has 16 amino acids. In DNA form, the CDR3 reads TGTGCCACCAGTGATTTGGTTTCAGGGGGTTACAATGAGCAGTTCTTC. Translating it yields CATSDLVSGGYNEQFF.

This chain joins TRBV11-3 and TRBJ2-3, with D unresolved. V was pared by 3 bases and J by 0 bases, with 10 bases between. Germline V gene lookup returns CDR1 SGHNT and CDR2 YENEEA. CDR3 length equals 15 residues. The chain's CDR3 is CASSLPGASTDTQYF. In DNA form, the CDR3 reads TGTGCCAGCAGCTTGCCGGGTGCTAGCACAGATACGCAGTATTTT.

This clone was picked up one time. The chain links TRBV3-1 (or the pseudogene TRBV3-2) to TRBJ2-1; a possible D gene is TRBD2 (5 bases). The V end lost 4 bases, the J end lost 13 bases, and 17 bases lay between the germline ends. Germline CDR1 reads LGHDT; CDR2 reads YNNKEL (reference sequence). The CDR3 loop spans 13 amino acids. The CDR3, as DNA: TGTGCCAGCAGCCCAGGACTCCGCGGAAAACAGTTCTTC. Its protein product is CASSPGLRGKQFF.

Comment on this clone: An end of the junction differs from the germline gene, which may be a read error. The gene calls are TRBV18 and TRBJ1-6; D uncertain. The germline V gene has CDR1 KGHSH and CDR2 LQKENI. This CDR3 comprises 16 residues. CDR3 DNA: TGTGCCAGCCCACCATGGACGAGCTCCTATAATTCACCCCTCCACTTT. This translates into CASPPWTSSYNSPLHF.

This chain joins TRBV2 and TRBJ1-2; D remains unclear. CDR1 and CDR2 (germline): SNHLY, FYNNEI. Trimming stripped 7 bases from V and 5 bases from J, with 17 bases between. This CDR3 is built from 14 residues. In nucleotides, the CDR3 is TGTGCCAGCACCCCCTCCCAAAATCTATATGGCTACACCTTC. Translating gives CASTPSQNLYGYTF.

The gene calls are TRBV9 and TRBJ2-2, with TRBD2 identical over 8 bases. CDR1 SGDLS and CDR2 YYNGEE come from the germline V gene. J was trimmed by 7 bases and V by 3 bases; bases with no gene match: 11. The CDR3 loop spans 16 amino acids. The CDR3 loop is CASSAPGLGAHGELFF. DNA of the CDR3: TGTGCCAGCAGCGCCCCGGGACTAGGGGCTCACGGGGAGCTGTTTTTT. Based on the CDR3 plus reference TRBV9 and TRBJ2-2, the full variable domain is DSGVTQTPKHLITATGQRVTLRCSPRSGDLSVYWYQQSLDQGLQFLIQYYNGEERAKGNILERFSAQQFPDLHSELNLSSLELGDSALYFCASSAPGLGAHGELFFGEGSRLTVL.

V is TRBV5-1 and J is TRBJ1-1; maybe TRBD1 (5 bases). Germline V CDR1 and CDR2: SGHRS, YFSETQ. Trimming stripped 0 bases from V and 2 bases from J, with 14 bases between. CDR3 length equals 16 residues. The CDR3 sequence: CASSLDGAVRNTEAFF. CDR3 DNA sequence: TGCGCCAGCAGCTTGGATGGGGCAGTCAGAAACACTGAAGCTTTCTTT. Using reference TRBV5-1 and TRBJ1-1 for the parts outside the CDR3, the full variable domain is KAGVTQTPRYLIKTRGQQVTLSCSPISGHRSVSWYQQTPGQGLQFLFEYFSETQRNKGNFPGRFSGRQFSNSRSEMNVSTLELGDSALYLCASSLDGAVRNTEAFFGQGTRLTVV.

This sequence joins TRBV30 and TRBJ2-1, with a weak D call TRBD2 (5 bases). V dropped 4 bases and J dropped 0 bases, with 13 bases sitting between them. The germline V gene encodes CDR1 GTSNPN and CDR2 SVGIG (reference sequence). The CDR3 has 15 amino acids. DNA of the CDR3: TGTGCCTGGACGGCGGGCTCGAGCTCCTACAATGAGCAGTTCTTC. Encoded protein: CAWTAGSSSYNEQFF.

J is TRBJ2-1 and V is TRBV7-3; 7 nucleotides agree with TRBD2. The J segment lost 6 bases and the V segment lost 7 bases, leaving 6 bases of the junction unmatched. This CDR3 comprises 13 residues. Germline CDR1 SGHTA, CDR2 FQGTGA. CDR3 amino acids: CASTIAGLNEQFF. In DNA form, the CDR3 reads TGTGCCAGCACCATAGCGGGCCTCAATGAGCAGTTCTTC. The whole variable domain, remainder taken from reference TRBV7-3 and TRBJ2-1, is GAGVSQTPSNKVTEKGKYVELRCDPISGHTALYWYRQSLGQGPEFLIYFQGTGAADDSGLPNDRFFAVRPEGSVSTLKIQRTERGDSAVYLCASTIAGLNEQFFGPGTRLTVL.

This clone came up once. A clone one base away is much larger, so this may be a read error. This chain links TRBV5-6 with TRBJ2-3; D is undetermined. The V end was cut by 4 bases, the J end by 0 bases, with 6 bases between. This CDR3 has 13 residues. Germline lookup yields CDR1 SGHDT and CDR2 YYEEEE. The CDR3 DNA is TGTGCCAGCAGCAAAACTAGCACAGATACGCAGTATTTT. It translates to CASSKTSTDTQYF.

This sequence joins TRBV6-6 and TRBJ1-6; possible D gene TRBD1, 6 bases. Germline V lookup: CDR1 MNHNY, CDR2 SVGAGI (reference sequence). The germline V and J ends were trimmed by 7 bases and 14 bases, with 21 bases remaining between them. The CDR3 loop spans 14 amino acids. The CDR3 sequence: CASTPGHGVGTLHF. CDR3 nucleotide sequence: TGTGCCAGCACCCCGGGACACGGAGTTGGAACCCTCCACTTT.

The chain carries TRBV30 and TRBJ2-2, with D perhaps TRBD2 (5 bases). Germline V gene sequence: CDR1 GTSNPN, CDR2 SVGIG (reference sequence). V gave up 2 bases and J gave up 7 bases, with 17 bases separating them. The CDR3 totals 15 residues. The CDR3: CAWSTTDYSDGELFF. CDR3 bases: TGTGCCTGGAGTACCACCGACTATTCCGACGGGGAGCTGTTTTTT.

The CDR3 DNA follows: TGTGCCAGCAGTGACTCGAAGAAGGGCAAAAGGGAGAACACTGAAGCTTTCTTT. Translating gives CASSDSKKGKRENTEAFF. V and J are TRBV6-4 and TRBJ1-1; D call uncertain. The CDR3 is made up of 18 amino acids. The V end was cut by 0 bases, the J end by 1 base, with 18 bases between. Germline values: CDR1 MRHNA, CDR2 SNTAGT.

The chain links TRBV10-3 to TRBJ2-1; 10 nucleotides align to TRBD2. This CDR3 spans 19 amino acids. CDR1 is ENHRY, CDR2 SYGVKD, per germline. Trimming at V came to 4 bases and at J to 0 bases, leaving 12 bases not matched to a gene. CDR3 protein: CAISGGGLAPSSSYNEQFF. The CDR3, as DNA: TGTGCCATCAGTGGGGGGGGACTAGCGCCTTCGAGCTCCTACAATGAGCAGTTCTTC.

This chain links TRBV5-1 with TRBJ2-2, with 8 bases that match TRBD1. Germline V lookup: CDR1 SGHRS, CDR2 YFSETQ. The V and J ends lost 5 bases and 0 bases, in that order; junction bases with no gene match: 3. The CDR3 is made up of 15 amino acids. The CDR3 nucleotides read TGCGCCAGCAGTTCAGGGGGCCCGAACACCGGGGAGCTGTTTTTT. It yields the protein CASSSGGPNTGELFF.

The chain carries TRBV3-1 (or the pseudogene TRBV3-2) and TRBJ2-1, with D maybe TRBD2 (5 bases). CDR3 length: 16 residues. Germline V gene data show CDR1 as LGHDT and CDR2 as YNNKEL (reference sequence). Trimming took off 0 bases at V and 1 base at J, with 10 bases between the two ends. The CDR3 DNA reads TGTGCCAGCAGCCAAGATCGGGGTGAATCCTACAATGAGCAGTTCTTC. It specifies CASSQDRGESYNEQFF.

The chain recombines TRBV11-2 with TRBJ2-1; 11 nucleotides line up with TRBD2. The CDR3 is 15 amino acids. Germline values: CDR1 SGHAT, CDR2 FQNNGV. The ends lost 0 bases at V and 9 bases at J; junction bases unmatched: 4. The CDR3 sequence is CASSLEASGRFEQFF. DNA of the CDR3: TGTGCCAGCAGCTTAGAGGCTAGCGGGAGGTTTGAGCAGTTCTTC. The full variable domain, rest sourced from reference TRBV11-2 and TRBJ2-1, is EAGVAQSPRYKIIEKRQSVAFWCNPISGHATLYWYQQILGQGPKLLIQFQNNGVVDDSQLPKDRFSAERLKGVDSTLKIQPAKLEDSAVYLCASSLEASGRFEQFFGPGTRLTVL.

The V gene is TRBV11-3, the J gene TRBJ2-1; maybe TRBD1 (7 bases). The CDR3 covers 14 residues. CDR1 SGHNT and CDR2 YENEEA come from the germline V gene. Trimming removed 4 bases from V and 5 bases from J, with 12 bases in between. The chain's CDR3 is CASSSQGGHNEQFF. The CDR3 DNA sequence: TGTGCCAGCAGCTCTCAGGGGGGACACAATGAGCAGTTCTTC.

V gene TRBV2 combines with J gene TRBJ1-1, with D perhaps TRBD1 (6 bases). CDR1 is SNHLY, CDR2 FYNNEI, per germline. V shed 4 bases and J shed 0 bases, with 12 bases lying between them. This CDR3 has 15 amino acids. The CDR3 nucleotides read TGTGCCAGCAGTGCCACTTGGGGGCTGAACACTGAAGCTTTCTTT. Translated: CASSATWGLNTEAFF.

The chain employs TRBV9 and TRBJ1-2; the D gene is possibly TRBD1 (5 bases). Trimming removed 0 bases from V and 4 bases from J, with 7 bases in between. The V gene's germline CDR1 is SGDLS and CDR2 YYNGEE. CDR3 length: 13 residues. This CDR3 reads CASSVGGVYGYTF. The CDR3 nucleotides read TGTGCCAGCAGCGTAGGAGGGGTCTATGGCTACACCTTC.

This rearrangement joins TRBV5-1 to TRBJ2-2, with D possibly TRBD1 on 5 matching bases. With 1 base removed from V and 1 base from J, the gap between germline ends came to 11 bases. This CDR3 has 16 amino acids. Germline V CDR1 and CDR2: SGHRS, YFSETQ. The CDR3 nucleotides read TGCGCCAGCAGCTTGTCTTGGCAGGGGAACACCGGGGAGCTGTTTTTT. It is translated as CASSLSWQGNTGELFF.

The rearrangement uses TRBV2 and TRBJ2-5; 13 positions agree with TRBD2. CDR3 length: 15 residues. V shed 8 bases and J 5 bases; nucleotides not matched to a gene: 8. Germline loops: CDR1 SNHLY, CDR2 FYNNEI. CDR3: CASCRLAGGGETQYF. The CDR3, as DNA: TGTGCCAGCTGCCGACTAGCGGGGGGCGGTGAGACCCAGTACTTC.

CDR3 in amino acids: CASSPFKAGAFF. CDR3 nucleotide sequence: TGTGCCAGCAGCCCGTTCAAGGCCGGAGCTTTCTTT. The rearrangement joins TRBV12-3 or TRBV12-4 to TRBJ1-1; D is undetermined. Between the trimmed V and J ends, which lost 6 bases and 10 bases, there was a span of 15 bases. The CDR3 is 12 amino acids.

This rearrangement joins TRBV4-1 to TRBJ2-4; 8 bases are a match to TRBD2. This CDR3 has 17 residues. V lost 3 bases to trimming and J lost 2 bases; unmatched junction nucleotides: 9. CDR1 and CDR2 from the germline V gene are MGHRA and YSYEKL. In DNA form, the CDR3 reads TGCGCCAGCAGCCAGCCCGGGGGGGGCGGGTCCAAAAACATTCAGTACTTC. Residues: CASSQPGGGGSKNIQYF.

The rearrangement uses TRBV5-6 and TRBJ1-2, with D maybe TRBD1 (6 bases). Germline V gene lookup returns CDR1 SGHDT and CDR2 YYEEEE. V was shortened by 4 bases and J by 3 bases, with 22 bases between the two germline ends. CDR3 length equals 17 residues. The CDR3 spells CASSPKWGRGLDYGYTF. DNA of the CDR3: TGTGCCAGCAGCCCGAAGTGGGGCAGGGGATTGGACTATGGCTACACCTTC.

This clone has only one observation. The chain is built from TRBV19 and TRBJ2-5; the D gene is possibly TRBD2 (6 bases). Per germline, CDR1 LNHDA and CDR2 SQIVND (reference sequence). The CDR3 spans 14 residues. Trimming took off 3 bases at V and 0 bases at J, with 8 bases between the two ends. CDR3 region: CASSMGDYQETQYF. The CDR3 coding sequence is TGTGCCAGTAGTATGGGGGACTACCAAGAGACCCAGTACTTC.

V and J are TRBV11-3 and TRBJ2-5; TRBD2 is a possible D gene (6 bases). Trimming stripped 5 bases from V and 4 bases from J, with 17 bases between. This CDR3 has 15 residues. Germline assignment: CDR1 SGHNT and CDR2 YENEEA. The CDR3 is CASSPTSRRGETQYF. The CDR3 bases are TGTGCCAGCAGCCCGACTAGTCGCCGCGGAGAGACCCAGTACTTC.